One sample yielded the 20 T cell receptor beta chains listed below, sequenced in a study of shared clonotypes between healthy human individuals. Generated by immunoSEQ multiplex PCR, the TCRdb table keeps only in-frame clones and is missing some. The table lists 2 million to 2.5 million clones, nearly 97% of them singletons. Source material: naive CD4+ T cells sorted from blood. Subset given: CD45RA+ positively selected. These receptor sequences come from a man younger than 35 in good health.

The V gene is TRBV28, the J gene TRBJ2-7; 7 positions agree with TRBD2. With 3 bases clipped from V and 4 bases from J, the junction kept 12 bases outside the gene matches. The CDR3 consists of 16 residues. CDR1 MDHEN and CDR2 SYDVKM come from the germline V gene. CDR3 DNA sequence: TGTGCCAGCAGTTTTTGGGAAGCGGGGCCGGGATACGAGCAGTACTTC. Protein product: CASSFWEAGPGYEQYF.

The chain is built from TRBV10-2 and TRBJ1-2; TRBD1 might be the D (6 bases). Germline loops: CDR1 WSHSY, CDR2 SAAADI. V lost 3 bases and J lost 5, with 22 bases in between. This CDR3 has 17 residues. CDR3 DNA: TGCGCCAGCAGTGATAATACAGGGCGGCCGGCACCTTATGGCTACACCTTC. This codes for CASSDNTGRPAPYGYTF.

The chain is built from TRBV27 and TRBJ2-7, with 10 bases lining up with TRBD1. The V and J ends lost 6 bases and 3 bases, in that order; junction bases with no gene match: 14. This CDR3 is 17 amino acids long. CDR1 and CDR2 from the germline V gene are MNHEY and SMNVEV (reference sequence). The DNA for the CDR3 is TGTGCCAGCAGCCCAGGGTTACCGGGACAGGGGAACTACGAGCAGTACTTC. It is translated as CASSPGLPGQGNYEQYF.

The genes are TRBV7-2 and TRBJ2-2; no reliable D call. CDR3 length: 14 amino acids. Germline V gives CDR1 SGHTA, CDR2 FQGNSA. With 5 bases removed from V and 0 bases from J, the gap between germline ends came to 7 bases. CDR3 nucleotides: TGTGCCAGCAGCCGTAATTCGAACACCGGGGAGCTGTTTTTT. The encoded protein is CASSRNSNTGELFF.

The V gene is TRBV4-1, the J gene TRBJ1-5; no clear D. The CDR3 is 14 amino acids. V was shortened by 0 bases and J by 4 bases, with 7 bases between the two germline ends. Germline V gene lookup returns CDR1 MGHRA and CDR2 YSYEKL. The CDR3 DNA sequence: TGCGCCAGCAGCCAAGATCGAAGGAATCAGCCCCAGCATTTT. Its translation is CASSQDRRNQPQHF.

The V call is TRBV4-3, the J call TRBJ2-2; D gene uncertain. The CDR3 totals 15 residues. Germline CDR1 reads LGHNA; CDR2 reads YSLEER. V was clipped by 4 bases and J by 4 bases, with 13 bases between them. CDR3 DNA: TGCGCCAGCAGCCCCCGGACCGTATCCACCGGGGAGCTGTTTTTT. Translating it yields CASSPRTVSTGELFF.

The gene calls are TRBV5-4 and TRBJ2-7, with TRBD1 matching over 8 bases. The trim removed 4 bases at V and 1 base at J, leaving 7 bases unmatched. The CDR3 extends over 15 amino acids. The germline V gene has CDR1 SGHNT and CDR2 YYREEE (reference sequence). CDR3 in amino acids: CASSTPTGASYEQYF. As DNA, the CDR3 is TGTGCCAGCAGCACCCCGACAGGGGCGTCCTACGAGCAGTACTTC.

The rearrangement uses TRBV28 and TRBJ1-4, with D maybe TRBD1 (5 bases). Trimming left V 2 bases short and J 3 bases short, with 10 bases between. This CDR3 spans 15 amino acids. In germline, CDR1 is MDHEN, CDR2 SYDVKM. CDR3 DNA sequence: TGTGCCAGCAGTTTAATTTTAGGGGCTAATGAAAAACTGTTTTTT. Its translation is CASSLILGANEKLFF.

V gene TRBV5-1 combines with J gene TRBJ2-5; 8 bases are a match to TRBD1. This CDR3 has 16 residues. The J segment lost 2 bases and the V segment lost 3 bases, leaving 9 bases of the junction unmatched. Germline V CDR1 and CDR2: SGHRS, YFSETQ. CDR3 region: CASSWTGRGRQETQYF. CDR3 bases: TGCGCCAGCAGCTGGACAGGGAGAGGTCGGCAAGAGACCCAGTACTTC.

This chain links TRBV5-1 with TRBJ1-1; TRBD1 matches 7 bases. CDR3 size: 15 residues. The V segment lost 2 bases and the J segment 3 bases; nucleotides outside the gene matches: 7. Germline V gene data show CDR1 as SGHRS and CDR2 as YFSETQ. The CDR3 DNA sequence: TGCGCCAGCAGCTTCGTAAGGGGGCAGGACACTGAAGCTTTCTTT. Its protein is CASSFVRGQDTEAFF.

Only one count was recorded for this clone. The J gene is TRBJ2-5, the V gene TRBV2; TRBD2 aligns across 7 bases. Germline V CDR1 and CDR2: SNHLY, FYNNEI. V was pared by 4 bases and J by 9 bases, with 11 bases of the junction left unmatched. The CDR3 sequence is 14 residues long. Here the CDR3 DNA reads TGTGCCAGCAGTGGCCTCACCTCCGCGGGGGCCCAGTACTTC. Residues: CASSGLTSAGAQYF.

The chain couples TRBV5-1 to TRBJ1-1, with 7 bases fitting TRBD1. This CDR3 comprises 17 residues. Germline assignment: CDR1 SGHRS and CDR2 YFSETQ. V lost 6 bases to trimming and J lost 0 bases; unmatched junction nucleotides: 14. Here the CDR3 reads CASTLGTVAFMNTEAFF. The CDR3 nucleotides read TGCGCCAGCACATTAGGGACAGTCGCCTTCATGAACACTGAAGCTTTCTTT.

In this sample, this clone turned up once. The CDR3 DNA reads TGCGCCAGCACGGCGGGAGTTGGGACCCAGTACTTC. The encoded protein is CASTAGVGTQYF. This chain connects TRBV10-1 to TRBJ2-5; 7 nucleotides agree with TRBD2. Germline CDR1 is WNHNN and CDR2 is SYGVQD (reference sequence). There are 12 residues in the CDR3. V lost 7 bases and J lost 7; bases outside the gene matches: 6.

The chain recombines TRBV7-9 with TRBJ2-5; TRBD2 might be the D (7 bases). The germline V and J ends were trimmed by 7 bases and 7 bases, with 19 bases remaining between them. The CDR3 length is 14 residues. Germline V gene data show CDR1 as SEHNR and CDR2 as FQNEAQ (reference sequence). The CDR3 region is CASNLDGGPGTQYF. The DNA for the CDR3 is TGTGCCAGCAATCTAGACGGGGGGCCTGGGACCCAGTACTTC.

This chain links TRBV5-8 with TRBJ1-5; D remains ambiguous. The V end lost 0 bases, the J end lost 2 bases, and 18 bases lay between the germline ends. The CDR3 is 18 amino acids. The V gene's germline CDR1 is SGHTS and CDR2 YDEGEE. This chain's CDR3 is CASSLAGKGDTGNQPQHF. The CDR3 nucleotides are TGTGCCAGCAGCTTGGCCGGTAAGGGAGACACCGGCAATCAGCCCCAGCATTTT. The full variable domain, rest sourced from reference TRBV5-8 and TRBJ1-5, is EAGVTQSPTHLIKTRGQQATLRCSPISGHTSVYWYQQALGLGLQFLLWYDEGEERNRGNFPPRFSGRQFPNYSSELNVNALELEDSALYLCASSLAGKGDTGNQPQHFGDGTRLSIL.

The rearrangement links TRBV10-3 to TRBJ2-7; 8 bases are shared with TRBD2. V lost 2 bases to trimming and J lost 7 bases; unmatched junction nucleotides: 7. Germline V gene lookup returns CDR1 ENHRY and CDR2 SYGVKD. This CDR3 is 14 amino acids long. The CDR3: CAISEMVAGNEQYF. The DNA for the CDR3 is TGTGCCATCAGTGAGATGGTAGCGGGAAATGAGCAGTACTTC.

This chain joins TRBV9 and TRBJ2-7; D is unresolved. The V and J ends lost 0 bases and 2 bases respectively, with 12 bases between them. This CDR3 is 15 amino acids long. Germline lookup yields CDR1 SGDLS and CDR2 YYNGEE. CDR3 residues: CASSVAATGPYEQYF. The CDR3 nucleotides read TGTGCCAGCAGCGTAGCCGCTACGGGTCCCTACGAGCAGTACTTC.

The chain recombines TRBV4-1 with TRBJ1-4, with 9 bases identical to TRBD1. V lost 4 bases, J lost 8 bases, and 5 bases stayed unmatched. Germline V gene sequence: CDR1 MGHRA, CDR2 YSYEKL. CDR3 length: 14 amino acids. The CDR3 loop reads CASSRSGTGEKLFF. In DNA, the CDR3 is TGCGCCAGCAGCCGCTCCGGGACAGGGGAAAAACTGTTTTTT.

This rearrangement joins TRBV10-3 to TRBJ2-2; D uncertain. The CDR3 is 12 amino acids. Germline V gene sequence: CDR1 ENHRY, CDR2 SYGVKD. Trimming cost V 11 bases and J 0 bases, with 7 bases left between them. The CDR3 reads CASRPNTGELFF. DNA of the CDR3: TGTGCCTCCCGACCGAACACCGGGGAGCTGTTTTTT.

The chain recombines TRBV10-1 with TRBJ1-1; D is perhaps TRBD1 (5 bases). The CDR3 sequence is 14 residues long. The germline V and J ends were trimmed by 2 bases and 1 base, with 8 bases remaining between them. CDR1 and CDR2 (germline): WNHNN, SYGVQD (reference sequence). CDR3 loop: CASSEGRGNTEAFF. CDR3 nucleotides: TGCGCCAGCAGTGAGGGAAGGGGGAACACTGAAGCTTTCTTT.